Below are 27 T cell receptor beta chains sequenced from a single sample in a study of cytomegalovirus exposure and HLA in healthy donors. Primers included in the PCR were 60 Vbeta and 13 Jbeta primers. The protocol was immunoSEQ multiplex PCR, while the TCRdb copy is restricted to in-frame clones and leaves out a portion. The sample holds about 200,000 clones, roughly four fifths seen once. Sample: PBMCs. The source of these receptors is a girl aged 2-15 years in good health and CMV-seronegative.

This clone appeared once. At one of its ends the junction is not consistent with the germline gene, which may arise from a read error. V usage is TRBV5-8 and J usage is TRBJ1-3; 8 nucleotides align to TRBD1. The CDR3 has 10 residues. Germline loops: CDR1 SGHTS, CDR2 YDEGEE. The CDR3 is CASSLVQGVF. CDR3 DNA sequence: TGTGCCAGCAGCTTGGTACAGGGGGTTTTT.

V and J are TRBV7-2 and TRBJ1-4; the match to TRBD1 covers 7 bases. The CDR3 sequence is 16 residues long. The V gene end was trimmed by 7 bases and the J gene end by 2 bases; junction bases not matched to a gene: 10. Germline V gene lookup returns CDR1 SGHTA and CDR2 FQGNSA. This CDR3 is CASTAGQRTTNEKLFF. The CDR3 nucleotides are TGTGCCAGCACCGCGGGACAGAGGACCACTAATGAAAAACTGTTTTTT.

The gene calls are TRBV30 and TRBJ1-1; 9 bases are shared with TRBD1. V shed 2 bases and J 5 bases; nucleotides not matched to a gene: 15. The length of the CDR3 is 17 residues. CDR1 and CDR2 from the germline V gene are GTSNPN and SVGIG (reference sequence). CDR3 sequence: CAWSTTQGADVWTEAFF. The CDR3 DNA reads TGTGCCTGGAGTACCACACAGGGGGCCGATGTTTGGACTGAAGCTTTCTTT.

V usage is TRBV27 and J usage is TRBJ2-7; 7 positions match TRBD1. V lost 5 bases, J lost 3 bases, and 10 bases stayed unmatched. The CDR3 sequence is 15 residues long. CDR1 and CDR2 from the germline V gene are MNHEY and SMNVEV (reference sequence). The CDR3 protein is CASSPKRDRLYEQYF. Written as DNA, the CDR3 is TGTGCCAGCAGTCCAAAACGGGACAGACTCTACGAGCAGTACTTC.

This sequence joins TRBV14 and TRBJ1-1; D gene unclear. Germline V gene lookup returns CDR1 SGHDN and CDR2 FVKESK. The CDR3 contains 11 residues. V gave up 4 bases and J gave up 4 bases, with 4 bases separating them. For the CDR3, the DNA is TGTGCCAGCAGCCCCTTCACTGAAGCTTTCTTT. Residues: CASSPFTEAFF.

The chain employs TRBV5-1 and TRBJ2-7, with TRBD1 matching 7 bases. Losses at the gene ends were 0 bases for V and 5 bases for J; bases not matched to a gene: 5. CDR1 is SGHRS, CDR2 YFSETQ, per germline. This CDR3 spans 14 amino acids. The CDR3 coding sequence is TGCGCCAGCAGCTTGGTCACAGGGGCGGACGAGCAGTACTTC. Translating gives CASSLVTGADEQYF.

This chain uses TRBV30 with TRBJ2-3; D call uncertain. Germline V CDR1 and CDR2: GTSNPN, SVGIG (reference sequence). This CDR3 is 12 amino acids long. Between the trimmed V and J ends, which lost 7 bases and 2 bases, there was a span of 10 bases. CDR3 bases: TGTGCCTATTCGGTCCTCACAGATACGCAGTATTTT. Amino acid sequence: CAYSVLTDTQYF.

The chain has TRBV29-1 and TRBJ1-2; 7 positions agree with TRBD1. The CDR3 is 16 amino acids. Trimming cost V 7 bases and J 1 base; bases outside gene matches: 15. The V gene's germline CDR1 is SQVTM and CDR2 ANQGSEA. The CDR3 DNA follows: TGCAGCGCGTCCCCTGGGTCAGGGGGTGATAACTATGGCTACACCTTC. This translates into CSASPGSGGDNYGYTF.

The genes are TRBV7-9 and TRBJ2-7; D unresolved. The V end lost 5 bases, the J end lost 6 bases, and 11 bases lay between the germline ends. Looked up from germline, CDR1 is SEHNR and CDR2 is FQNEAQ (reference sequence). This CDR3 has 12 residues. CDR3 sequence reads: CASSHTPGEQYF. The CDR3 nucleotides read TGTGCCAGCAGCCATACCCCCGGCGAGCAGTACTTC. Drawing the rest from reference TRBV7-9 and TRBJ2-7, the complete variable domain is DTGVSQNPRHKITKRGQNVTFRCDPISEHNRLYWYRQTLGQGPEFLTYFQNEAQLEKSRLLSDRFSAERPKGSFSTLEIQRTEQGDSAMYLCASSHTPGEQYFGPGTRLTVT.

The chain employs TRBV23-1 and TRBJ2-7; D is uncertain. TRBV23-1 is an ORF, with its function uncertain. V gave up 4 bases and J gave up 2 bases, with 12 bases separating them. The CDR3 is 14 amino acids. The DNA for the CDR3 is TGCGCCAGCAGTCCCCGCTCCGAGACCTACGAGCAGTACTTC. Translated: CASSPRSETYEQYF.

The genes are TRBV5-4 and TRBJ1-1; D is possibly TRBD1 (5 bases). Deletions cut 4 bases from V and 4 bases from J, with 17 bases between. The CDR3 totals 15 residues. CDR1 and CDR2 from the germline V gene are SGHNT and YYREEE (reference sequence). The CDR3, as DNA: TGTGCCAGCAGCCTGGGTGGCAGGGTCTTCACTGAAGCTTTCTTT. This codes for CASSLGGRVFTEAFF.

V is TRBV7-8 and J is TRBJ1-5; perhaps TRBD1 as D (6 bases). The ends were cut back, 2 bases at V and 4 bases at J, with 9 bases in the middle. This CDR3 has 14 amino acids. The germline V gene has CDR1 SGHVS and CDR2 FQNEAQ. The CDR3 protein is CASSLRQANQPQHF. As DNA, the CDR3 is TGTGCCAGCAGCTTACGACAGGCGAATCAGCCCCAGCATTTT.

This clone has just a few counts. The rearrangement links TRBV9 to TRBJ2-3, with D possibly TRBD2 on 5 matching bases. The CDR3 has 16 amino acids. Germline CDR1 and CDR2: SGDLS and YYNGEE. V gave up 4 bases and J gave up 1 base, with 16 bases separating them. The DNA for the CDR3 is TGTGCCAGCAGCCACCGGGGAACAGAGGGCACAGATACGCAGTATTTT. As protein: CASSHRGTEGTDTQYF.

This rearrangement joins TRBV5-4 to TRBJ1-1, with 7 bases aligning to TRBD1. The germline V gene encodes CDR1 SGHNT and CDR2 YYREEE (reference sequence). The CDR3 is 15 amino acids. Losses at the gene ends were 4 bases for V and 4 bases for J; bases not matched to a gene: 10. CDR3 sequence (DNA): TGTGCCAGCAGCGAACCGGGACAGCCTTTCACTGAAGCTTTCTTT. Its protein is CASSEPGQPFTEAFF.

This clone was recorded only once. The chain has TRBV5-6 and TRBJ1-4; TRBD1 aligns across 11 bases. V shed 4 bases and J 4 bases; nucleotides not matched to a gene: 6. The CDR3 has 16 residues. CDR1 is SGHDT, CDR2 YYEEEE, per germline. This chain's CDR3 is CASSGGQGDYNEKLFF. For the CDR3, the DNA is TGTGCCAGCAGCGGGGGACAGGGGGACTATAATGAAAAACTGTTTTTT.

The J gene is TRBJ1-6, the V gene TRBV5-4; D gene uncertain. CDR1 is SGHNT and CDR2 is YYREEE in the germline V gene (reference sequence). The CDR3 consists of 12 residues. With 0 bases removed from V and 8 bases from J, the gap between germline ends came to 3 bases. CDR3 amino acids: CASSLVDSPLHF. In DNA, the CDR3 is TGTGCCAGCAGCTTGGTCGATTCACCCCTCCACTTT.

This clone turned up a few times. The J gene is TRBJ2-2, the V gene TRBV5-4, with 7 bases identical to TRBD2. Germline trimming cut 7 bases from V and 2 bases from J; bases unmatched to any gene: 2. The CDR3 consists of 13 residues. Germline values: CDR1 SGHNT, CDR2 YYREEE (reference sequence). The CDR3: CASGGGNTGELFF. The CDR3 DNA sequence: TGTGCCAGCGGCGGGGGTAACACCGGGGAGCTGTTTTTT.

As DNA, the CDR3 is TGTGCCTGGGGGTGGACAGGGGGCGCAGGCTACACCTTC. As protein: CAWGWTGGAGYTF. The chain carries TRBV30 and TRBJ1-2; 11 bases are a match to TRBD1. Per germline, CDR1 GTSNPN and CDR2 SVGIG (reference sequence). Trimming removed 5 bases from V and 8 bases from J; junction bases left unmatched: 7. The CDR3 extends over 13 amino acids. Using reference TRBV30 and TRBJ1-2 for the parts outside the CDR3, the full variable domain is SQTIHQWPATLVQPVGSPLSLECTVEGTSNPNLYWYRQAAGRGLQLLFYSVGIGQISSEVPQNLSASRPQDRQFILSSKKLLLSDSGFYLCAWGWTGGAGYTFGSGTRLTVV.

This clone was seen just once. V is TRBV30 and J is TRBJ1-2, with 7 bases matching TRBD1. The CDR3 totals 12 residues. Germline-derived CDR1 and CDR2 are GTSNPN and SVGIG (reference sequence). Unmatched junction bases numbered 5, after V lost 5 bases and J lost 5 bases. CDR3 sequence reads: CAWVAGGYGYTF. The CDR3 nucleotides are TGTGCCTGGGTTGCAGGGGGATATGGCTACACCTTC.

The table lists this clone with a few counts. This chain links TRBV4-1 with TRBJ1-2; D not certain. This CDR3 is built from 16 residues. Germline CDR1 reads MGHRA; CDR2 reads YSYEKL. V lost 0 bases, J lost 6 bases, and 17 bases lay in between. The DNA of the CDR3 is TGCGCCAGCAGCCAAGATATGGTGCGGGCCTCTAATGGCTACACCTTC. It translates to CASSQDMVRASNGYTF.

The J gene is TRBJ2-3, the V gene TRBV7-9, with D tentatively TRBD2 (8 bases). The V gene's germline CDR1 is SEHNR and CDR2 FQNEAQ (reference sequence). The CDR3 is 15 amino acids. V lost 5 bases and J 2 bases, leaving 14 bases between the germline ends. CDR3 amino acids: CASSREGAHTDTQYF. Here the CDR3 DNA reads TGTGCCAGCAGCCGGGAGGGGGCACACACAGATACGCAGTATTTT.

The genes are TRBV2 and TRBJ1-1, with a tentative D call TRBD1 (6 bases). Per germline, CDR1 SNHLY and CDR2 FYNNEI. The length of the CDR3 is 14 residues. Trimming removed 7 bases at V and 1 base at J, with 13 bases between. The CDR3 region is CASNLGAANTEAFF. CDR3 coding DNA: TGTGCCAGCAATTTGGGGGCAGCGAACACTGAAGCTTTCTTT.

This sequence joins TRBV2 and TRBJ2-1; 8 bases agree with TRBD2. Germline V lookup: CDR1 SNHLY, CDR2 FYNNEI. V shed 6 bases and J 7 bases; nucleotides not matched to a gene: 11. The CDR3 has 15 residues. Here the CDR3 DNA reads TGTGCCAGCAGCTCCGAGCGGGAGACGGAGAATGAGCAGTTCTTC. Translating it yields CASSSERETENEQFF.

The table lists this clone with a count of one. The J gene is TRBJ1-1, the V gene TRBV10-3, with TRBD1 matching 7 bases. V shed 6 bases, J shed 3 bases, and the junction held 7 bases outside the gene matches. The germline V gene encodes CDR1 ENHRY and CDR2 SYGVKD. The CDR3 extends over 14 amino acids. CDR3 bases: TGTGCCATCAGCCGGGACAGTAGAGACACTGAAGCTTTCTTT. Amino acids: CAISRDSRDTEAFF.

This chain uses TRBV11-3 with TRBJ2-1, with 8 bases identical to TRBD1. The CDR3 contains 18 residues. The germline CDR1 and CDR2 sequences are SGHNT and YENEEA. The V segment lost 4 bases and the J segment 7 bases; nucleotides outside the gene matches: 18. The CDR3 DNA follows: TGTGCCAGCAGCTCGGACAGGGACGGCAGAACCCCTTTTAATGAGCAGTTCTTC. This codes for CASSSDRDGRTPFNEQFF.

The rearrangement joins TRBV7-9 to TRBJ2-7; 11 bases agree with TRBD2. J was trimmed by 4 bases and V by 7 bases; bases with no gene match: 3. The CDR3 spans 13 residues. CDR1 is SEHNR and CDR2 is FQNEAQ in the germline V gene (reference sequence). The CDR3 reads CASKIAGGYEQYF. The CDR3 DNA follows: TGTGCCAGCAAGATAGCGGGAGGGTACGAGCAGTACTTC.

V is TRBV18 and J is TRBJ1-6; D uncertain. The CDR3 consists of 14 residues. V lost 4 bases, J lost 6 bases, and 10 bases lay in between. The germline V gene encodes CDR1 KGHSH and CDR2 LQKENI. Written as DNA, the CDR3 is TGTGCCAGCTCACTCCGGGAGGGTAATTCACCCCTCCACTTT. Amino acids: CASSLREGNSPLHF.